This entry is about one TCR beta chain. CDR1 and CDR2 from the germline V gene are SGHNT and YYREEE (reference sequence). The CDR3 totals 15 residues. V was shortened by 2 bases and J by 7 bases, with 18 bases between the two germline ends. The data were taken from a study of shared clonotypes between healthy human individuals. Study background: Each donor had three CD4 naive, three CD4 memory, two CD8 naive and one CD8 memory plate.

TCRdb's table, derived via immunoSEQ multiplex PCR, lists solely in-frame clones and lacks some. In the table there are about a million clones, 70% to 80% of which are singletons. The TCR was taken from a man aged 18 to 29 in good health. Some clones in this sample may be carry-over from other donors' samples. The sequenced sample consisted of memory CD4+ T cells from PBMCs. Specified subset: CD45RA-negative fraction. The chain combines TRBV5-4 with TRBJ1-2, with D perhaps matching TRBD1 (5 bases). CDR3 sequence reads: CASSLALGVEGGYTF. In DNA form, the CDR3 reads TGTGCCAGCAGCTTAGCATTAGGGGTCGAGGGTGGCTACACCTTC.